The subject of this entry is one T cell receptor (beta chain). It lacks a known antigen. It has no much larger one-base neighbor in the sample; base qualities were not kept. Spanning cysteine to phenylalanine, the CDR3 consists of 14 amino acids. Only the CDR3 region is kept as DNA, spanning 42 bases read in frame from base 1. V and J are truncated by 4 bases and 2 bases respectively, leaving an intervening sequence of 14 bases. The germline V gene specifies SQVTM as CDR1 and ANQGSEA as CDR2. The data belong to a study of T cells in Graves' hyperthyroidism and ophthalmopathy (dated by TCRdb to between 2018 and 2021). At the level of the whole study: A discovery cohort of roughly 100 patients, 43 with Graves' ophthalmopathy and fewer than 65 with stable Graves' hyperthyroidism, was used to find distinguishing TCR V-J signatures. TCR Vbeta CDR3 sequencing of 120 to 150 peripheral blood samples (43 ophthalmopathy, 75 or so hyperthyroidism and some 17 progressor patients) is reported in the paper. The 75 to 100 discovery patients were divided at random into training and test sets in a 7:3 ratio. Following sampling, methimazole starting at 30 mg daily was given to hyperthyroidism patients, and high-dose intravenous methylprednisolone was given to ophthalmopathy patients. Thyroid tissue and blood T-cell repertoires from six or seven Graves' hyperthyroidism patients were also compared in the study. An independent validation cohort of 18 to 20 hyperthyroidism patients and approximately 17 patients who later progressed to ophthalmopathy tested prospective prediction of ophthalmopathy.

TCR beta CDR3 regions were amplified from RNA transcripts. The first round of RT-PCR for the TCR CDR3 was performed with the HTBI primer set and the Qiagen OneStep RT-PCR kit. Libraries were constructed in a second round of multiplex PCR, after which size selection and purification were carried out. The libraries were sequenced on an Illumina HiSeq2000 using paired-end 100 bp reads. As for the authors' bioinformatics: SOAPnuke was used to process the raw data, throwing out any read that contained adapters or uncalled bases, had a mean Phred below 15, or lacked an exact constant-primer or identifier match. High-quality paired reads were merged with COPE v1.2.5, and unique nucleotide sequences were defined as clonotypes. Clonotypes were aligned to IMGT TRBV, TRBD and TRBJ reference segments using MiTCR v1.1. Only V-J combinations with frequency above 0.0001, covering about 99% of repertoires, were analysed. The TCS score was defined as the ratio of F50 (clonal expansion) to E x V (chaos), calculated using BLOSUM62-based TCRdist between CDR3 peptides within each V-J. Welch's t-statistics and random forest reduced several hundred V-J features to 13, which were used in a naive Bayes classifier (R e1071). Thyroid-blood repertoire similarity was quantified with the Morisita-Horn index. The public reads were reanalyzed by TCRdb: fastp trimming at Q25, MiXCR alignment, in-frame beta chains only. Rows with a matching CDR3 protein are joined into one entry that keeps the most common DNA and genes. TCRdb's processing, not the authors' own work, is the source of the V and J calls. This sample is represented by a few hundred thousand distinct CDR3 sequences; 40% to 55% of them were singletons. 15% to 20% of the sample comes from the top ten.

Patients with uncontrolled infections, other autoimmune diseases, pregnancy or lactation were excluded. Diagnoses were established on the basis of clinical symptoms, serum thyroxine and TRAb, thyroid ultrasound, and orbital computed tomography. Trizol reagent was used to extract total RNA, and RNA quality was then checked on an Agilent 2100 Bioanalyzer. Overall study outcomes, separate from this receptor: In validation, the model predicted progression to ophthalmopathy with over 65% sensitivity and around 72% specificity, a median of about six months before onset. No statistical method was used to set the sample size in advance, and investigators knew the group allocation. Ophthalmopathy was separated from stable hyperthyroidism by a 13 V-J signature model, with around 88% sensitivity and approximately 81% specificity obtained in cross-validation and 80%/75% obtained in testing. Blood samples also contained most of the expanded thyroid clonotypes (frequency above 0.001), which suggests that blood repertoires may reflect thyroid immune responses.

This receptor chain uses TRBV29-1 and TRBJ2-5, with TRBD2 tentatively as D gene (5 bases match). Sequenced: peripheral blood or thyroid tissue (not recorded which). This sequence originates from an adult woman with Graves' disease, either hyperthyroidism or ophthalmopathy (not recorded which). CDR3 region: CSVVTGTLQETQYF. DNA sequence: TGCAGCGTTGTAACGGGAACACTGCAAGAGACCCAGTACTTC. The full variable domain, with segments outside the CDR3 supplied by the reference TRBV29-1 and TRBJ2-5 proteins, appears as SAVISQKPSRDICQRGTSLTIQCQVDSQVTMMFWYRQQPGQSLTLIATANQGSEATYESGFVIDKFPISRPNLTFSTLTVSNMSPEDSSIYLCSVVTGTLQETQYFGPGTRLLVL.